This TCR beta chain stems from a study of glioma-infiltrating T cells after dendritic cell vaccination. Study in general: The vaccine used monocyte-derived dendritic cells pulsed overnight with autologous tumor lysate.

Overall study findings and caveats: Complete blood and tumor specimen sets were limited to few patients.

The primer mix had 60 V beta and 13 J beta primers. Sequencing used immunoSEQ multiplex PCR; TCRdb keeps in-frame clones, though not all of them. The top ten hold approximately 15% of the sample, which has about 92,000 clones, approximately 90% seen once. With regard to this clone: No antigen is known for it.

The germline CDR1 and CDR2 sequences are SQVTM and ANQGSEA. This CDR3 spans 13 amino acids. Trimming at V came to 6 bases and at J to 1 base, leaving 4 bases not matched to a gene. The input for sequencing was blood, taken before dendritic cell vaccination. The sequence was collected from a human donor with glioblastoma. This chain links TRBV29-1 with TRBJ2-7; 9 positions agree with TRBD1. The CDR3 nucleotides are TGCAGCGTAACAGGGGGCAGTTCCTACGAGCAGTACTTC. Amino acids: CSVTGGSSYEQYF.